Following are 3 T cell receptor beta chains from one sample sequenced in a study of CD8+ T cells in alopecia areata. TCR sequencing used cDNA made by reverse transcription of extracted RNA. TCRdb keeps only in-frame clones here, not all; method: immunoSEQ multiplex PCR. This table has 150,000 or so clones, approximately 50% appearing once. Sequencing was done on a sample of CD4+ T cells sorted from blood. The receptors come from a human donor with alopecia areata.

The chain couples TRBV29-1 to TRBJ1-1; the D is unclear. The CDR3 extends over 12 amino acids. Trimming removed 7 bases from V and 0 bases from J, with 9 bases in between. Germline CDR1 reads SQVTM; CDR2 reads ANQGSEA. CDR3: CSAQRVNTEAFF. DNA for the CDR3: TGCAGCGCCCAGAGGGTGAACACTGAAGCTTTCTTT.

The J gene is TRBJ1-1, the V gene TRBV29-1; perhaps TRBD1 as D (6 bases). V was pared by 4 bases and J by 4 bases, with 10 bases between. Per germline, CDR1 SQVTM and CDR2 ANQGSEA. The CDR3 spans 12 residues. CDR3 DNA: TGCAGCGTTGCTAAACAGGGCACTGAAGCTTTCTTT. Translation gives CSVAKQGTEAFF.

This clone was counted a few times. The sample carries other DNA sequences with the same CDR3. The CDR3 here is CASSYSTSGSYEQYF. CDR3 nucleotides: TGTGCCAGCAGTTACTCGACTAGCGGGAGCTACGAGCAGTACTTC. This chain links TRBV6-5 with TRBJ2-7; TRBD2 matches at 12 bases. Germline V CDR1 and CDR2: MNHEY, SVGAGI. This CDR3 is 15 amino acids long. Trimming at V came to 0 bases and at J to 3 bases, leaving 0 bases not matched to a gene.